These 32 T cell receptor beta chains were sequenced from one sample in a study of neurological immune-mediated disorders. TCRdb re-called the 5' RACE reads through MiXCR, storing one row per CDR3 protein. The sample consists of about 48,000 distinct CDR3 sequences, about 23% of them appearing once. Material: PBMCs. These receptors were collected from a woman aged 70-85 years in good health.

This clonotype was recorded at least ten times. The J gene is TRBJ1-1, the V gene TRBV9; D not resolved. Germline V CDR1 and CDR2: SGDLS, YYNGEE. The CDR3 has 14 residues. V dropped 0 bases and J dropped 5 bases, with 11 bases sitting between them. The CDR3 loop is CASSVATGWTEAFF. CDR3 in DNA: TGTGCCAGCAGCGTAGCTACGGGTTGGACTGAAGCTTTCTTT.

The rearrangement links TRBV20-1 to TRBJ2-7, with TRBD2 matching over 15 bases. Trimming at V came to 4 bases and at J to 0 bases, leaving 13 bases not matched to a gene. CDR3 length: 19 amino acids. The germline CDR1 and CDR2 sequences are DFQATT and SNEGSKA (reference sequence). CDR3 loop: CSAINSGTSGRTTSYEQYF. CDR3 bases: TGCAGTGCTATCAACTCCGGGACTAGCGGGAGGACCACCTCCTACGAGCAGTACTTC.

In its sample, this clonotype was seen many times. V gene TRBV7-8 combines with J gene TRBJ2-3; maybe TRBD1 (6 bases). V lost 5 bases to trimming and J lost 2 bases, with 14 bases between them. Germline CDR1 is SGHVS and CDR2 is FQNEAQ. This CDR3 has 15 amino acids. The CDR3 loop reads CASSQMTGFTDTQYF. The DNA of the CDR3 is TGTGCCAGCAGCCAGATGACAGGTTTCACAGATACGCAGTATTTT.

In this sample, this clonotype turned up many times. This chain links TRBV12-3 or TRBV12-4 with TRBJ2-1; D possibly corresponds to TRBD2 (6 bases). The CDR3 has 14 amino acids. V was trimmed by 3 bases and J by 6 bases, leaving 12 bases between them. The CDR3 region has the DNA TGTGCCAGCAGTTTGGGGCTCGGGGGCAATGAGCAGTTCTTC. Its protein product is CASSLGLGGNEQFF.

At least ten counts were recorded for this clonotype. The V gene is TRBV28, the J gene TRBJ1-2, with D hard to call. The CDR3 extends over 12 amino acids. The V gene lost 3 bases and the J gene lost 0 bases, with 2 bases spanning the gap. From germline, CDR1 is MDHEN and CDR2 SYDVKM. The CDR3: CASSFSNYGYTF. The CDR3 DNA reads as TGTGCCAGCAGTTTCTCTAACTATGGCTACACCTTC.

This clonotype has ten or more counts. The chain combines TRBV6-6 with TRBJ2-2; 8 nucleotides agree with TRBD1. The ends lost 4 bases at V and 4 bases at J; junction bases unmatched: 8. CDR1 is MNHNY and CDR2 is SVGAGI in the germline V gene (reference sequence). This CDR3 spans 16 amino acids. This CDR3 reads CASSSRTGRSTGELFF. The CDR3 bases are TGTGCCAGCAGTTCCCGGACAGGGAGGAGCACCGGGGAGCTGTTTTTT.

This clonotype has at least ten counts. The genes are TRBV12-3 or TRBV12-4 and TRBJ2-7; 10 bases are a match to TRBD1. The CDR3 contains 15 residues. The trim removed 6 bases at V and 2 bases at J, leaving 7 bases unmatched. The CDR3 spells CASSLRDRGTYEQYF. The CDR3 DNA is TGTGCCAGCAGCCTCCGGGACAGGGGAACCTACGAGCAGTACTTC.

In this sample, this clonotype turned up a few times. The chain joins TRBV6-1 to TRBJ1-1, with a weak D call TRBD1 (5 bases). V lost 7 bases and J 0 bases, leaving 18 bases between the germline ends. The CDR3 extends over 16 amino acids. Germline V gene sequence: CDR1 MNHNS, CDR2 SASEGT. In DNA, the CDR3 is TGTGCCAGCATTGGTCCAGGGATGGGACTGAACACTGAAGCTTTCTTT. As protein: CASIGPGMGLNTEAFF.

This clonotype was picked up many times. V usage is TRBV29-1 and J usage is TRBJ2-4; D possibly corresponds to TRBD2 (6 bases). Germline V CDR1 and CDR2: SQVTM, ANQGSEA. The CDR3 is made up of 13 amino acids. V was shortened by 7 bases and J by 9 bases, with 19 bases between the two germline ends. In DNA, the CDR3 is TGCAGCGCCAACCCAGAAGGGCGGGGCATTCAGTACTTC. It yields the protein CSANPEGRGIQYF.

The CDR3 spells CASSATQGWTEAFF. Here the CDR3 DNA reads TGCGCCAGCAGCGCCACACAGGGGTGGACTGAAGCTTTCTTT. V and J are TRBV5-1 and TRBJ1-1, with TRBD1 matching over 7 bases. The CDR3 contains 14 residues. The trim removed 4 bases at V and 5 bases at J, leaving 8 bases unmatched. Germline CDR1 reads SGHRS; CDR2 reads YFSETQ.

The sample holds many counts of this clonotype. With a much larger clone just one base away, this may be a read error. The chain combines TRBV7-3 with TRBJ2-1; TRBD2 matches 10 bases. The CDR3 has 15 amino acids. The germline CDR1 and CDR2 sequences are SGHTA and FQGTGA. CDR3 in DNA: TGTACCAGCAGCTTAGCGGGAGGTTCCTACAATGAGCAGTTCTTC. Amino acid sequence: CTSSLAGGSYNEQFF.

With regard to this clonotype: The junction does not match germline at one end; this may be a read error. The chain carries TRBV15 and TRBJ1-3; tentative D call: TRBD1 (5 bases). This CDR3 is built from 16 residues. The V gene's germline CDR1 is LNHNV and CDR2 YYDKDF (reference sequence). The CDR3 region is CVTSDLGGPSGNTIYF. The CDR3 coding sequence is TGTGTCACCAGCGACCTTGGGGGACCCTCCGGAAACACCATATATTTT.

There are many counts of this clonotype. J is TRBJ1-5 and V is TRBV15; a possible D gene is TRBD1 (5 bases). CDR3 size: 17 residues. The V and J ends lost 5 bases and 1 base respectively, with 18 bases between them. Per germline, CDR1 LNHNV and CDR2 YYDKDF (reference sequence). The CDR3 region has the DNA TGTGCCACCAGCGGGCGAGGGAAAGGGGTCAGCAATCAGCCCCAGCATTTT. Protein sequence: CATSGRGKGVSNQPQHF. The full variable domain, completed using reference TRBV15 and TRBJ1-5, is DAMVIQNPRYQVTQFGKPVTLSCSQTLNHNVMYWYQQKSSQAPKLLFHYYDKDFNNEADTPDNFQSRRPNTSFCFLDIRSPGLGDTAMYLCATSGRGKGVSNQPQHFGDGTRLSIL.

J is TRBJ2-5 and V is TRBV28, with TRBD1 matching 7 bases. This CDR3 contains 14 residues. CDR1 is MDHEN and CDR2 is SYDVKM in the germline V gene. Losses at the gene ends were 6 bases for V and 3 bases for J; bases not matched to a gene: 7. The DNA for the CDR3 is TGTGCCAGCAGGTCCGGGACAGCAAAAGAGACCCAGTACTTC. It specifies CASRSGTAKETQYF.

The sample holds a few counts of this clonotype. This likely comes from a read error, as the CDR3 has no conserved phenylalanine or tryptophan at its end. This chain uses TRBV20-1 with TRBJ1-2; D ambiguous. V was pared by 1 base and J by 5 bases, with 17 bases between. This CDR3 is built from 15 residues. Germline CDR1 and CDR2: DFQATT and SNEGSKA (reference sequence). The chain's CDR3 is CSARGPYEVLYGYTI. The CDR3 bases are TGCAGTGCTAGAGGTCCGTATGAGGTACTGTATGGCTACACCATC.

This clonotype has a count of ten or more. The chain couples TRBV14 to TRBJ2-1; no reliable D call. Trimming removed 2 bases at V and 2 bases at J, with 7 bases between. The CDR3 runs 14 residues. The germline V gene has CDR1 SGHDN and CDR2 FVKESK. The DNA for the CDR3 is TGTGCCAGCAGCCAATGGAGTACCTACAATGAGCAGTTCTTC. Its protein is CASSQWSTYNEQFF.

This clonotype was counted at least ten times. CDR3 in DNA: TGTGCCACCAGCAGGGCCCCGGCGGCAGCACAAGAGACCCAGTACTTC. Its protein product is CATSRAPAAAQETQYF. The genes are TRBV15 and TRBJ2-5; D call uncertain. Germline V lookup: CDR1 LNHNV, CDR2 YYDKDF (reference sequence). V shed 3 bases and J shed 2 bases, with 16 bases lying between them. CDR3 length: 16 amino acids.

There are a few counts of this clonotype. The chain employs TRBV7-9 and TRBJ2-1; D might be TRBD2 (6 bases). This CDR3 is built from 13 residues. Germline-derived CDR1 and CDR2 are SEHNR and FQNEAQ (reference sequence). V lost 5 bases and J lost 11, with 16 bases in between. This chain's CDR3 is CASSPPGSGKQFF. CDR3 nucleotide sequence: TGTGCCAGCAGCCCCCCCGGGAGTGGGAAGCAGTTCTTC.

This clonotype was counted at least ten times. The CDR3 loop reads CASSVGGGGSSSYNEQFF. The CDR3 DNA sequence: TGTGCCAGCAGCGTAGGGGGAGGGGGTTCTAGCTCCTACAATGAGCAGTTCTTC. V is TRBV9 and J is TRBJ2-1; D is perhaps TRBD2 (7 bases). The ends were cut back, 0 bases at V and 0 bases at J, with 16 bases in the middle. The germline V gene encodes CDR1 SGDLS and CDR2 YYNGEE. The CDR3 length is 18 residues.

Ten or more counts support this clonotype. The chain couples TRBV7-2 to TRBJ2-3; perhaps TRBD2 as D (6 bases). The V and J ends lost 4 bases and 0 bases respectively, with 11 bases between them. The CDR3 totals 15 residues. CDR1 is SGHTA and CDR2 is FQGNSA in the germline V gene. CDR3 sequence (DNA): TGTGCCAGCAGCTGGTCTGCGGGGAGCACAGATACGCAGTATTTT. Protein product: CASSWSAGSTDTQYF.

In this sample, this clonotype turned up many times. The chain joins TRBV6-2 or TRBV6-3 to TRBJ2-7, with a possible D match to TRBD2 (6 bases). Looked up from germline, CDR1 is MNHEY and CDR2 is SVGEGT. The CDR3 has 11 amino acids. The germline V and J ends were trimmed by 5 bases and 6 bases, with 8 bases remaining between them. This CDR3 is CASSRGSEQYF. The CDR3, as DNA: TGTGCCAGCAGTCGGGGGTCCGAGCAGTACTTC.

This clonotype was seen repeatedly, ten times or more. This chain joins TRBV29-1 and TRBJ1-2; D is undetermined. Germline V gene data show CDR1 as SQVTM and CDR2 as ANQGSEA. V lost 6 bases to trimming and J lost 7 bases, with 15 bases between them. CDR3 length equals 12 residues. This CDR3 is CSVKDLYPGYTF. The DNA of the CDR3 is TGCAGCGTAAAGGACCTCTACCCTGGCTACACCTTC.

To note about this clonotype: A much bigger clone sits one base away, suggesting this may be a read error. The CDR3 coding sequence is TGTGCCAGCAGTATAAGGGAAGATACGCAGTATTTT. Protein sequence: CASSIREDTQYF. The J gene is TRBJ2-3, the V gene TRBV2; unclear D gene. Germline CDR1 is SNHLY and CDR2 is FYNNEI. The CDR3 is made up of 12 amino acids. Trimming pared 5 bases from V and 5 bases from J, leaving 8 bases between.

At least ten counts were recorded for this clonotype. This rearrangement joins TRBV4-1 to TRBJ1-5, with D hard to call. Germline loops: CDR1 MGHRA, CDR2 YSYEKL. This CDR3 contains 14 residues. The V end lost 0 bases, the J end lost 3 bases, and 6 bases lay between the germline ends. CDR3 DNA: TGCGCCAGCAGCCAAGATAAGCACAATCAGCCCCAGCATTTT. Amino acid sequence: CASSQDKHNQPQHF.

At least ten counts were recorded for this clonotype. The chain uses TRBV2 and TRBJ1-2, with 7 nucleotides matching TRBD1. Trimming removed 6 bases from V and 5 bases from J; junction bases left unmatched: 6. Germline CDR1 is SNHLY and CDR2 is FYNNEI. The CDR3 sequence is 13 residues long. In DNA, the CDR3 is TGTGCCAGCAGGGAGGGGACAGCTTATGGCTACACCTTC. This codes for CASREGTAYGYTF.

This clonotype was observed many times. The chain uses TRBV5-1 and TRBJ1-4, with D possibly being TRBD1 (5 bases). This CDR3 contains 16 residues. V was shortened by 4 bases and J by 5 bases, with 18 bases between the two germline ends. CDR1 is SGHRS, CDR2 YFSETQ, per germline. The CDR3 spells CASSRDGQGVNEKLFF. CDR3 nucleotide sequence: TGCGCCAGCAGCCGGGATGGTCAGGGAGTGAATGAAAAACTGTTTTTT.

This clonotype showed up just a few times. This sequence joins TRBV3-1 and TRBJ2-2; the D gene is possibly TRBD1 (5 bases). Germline CDR1 LGHDT, CDR2 YNNKEL (reference sequence). The germline V and J ends were trimmed by 3 bases and 0 bases, with 11 bases remaining between them. This CDR3 comprises 16 residues. The CDR3 DNA is TGTGCCAGCAGCCACCGGACATCTGCGAACACCGGGGAGCTGTTTTTT. This codes for CASSHRTSANTGELFF.

This clonotype has only one observation. This rearrangement joins TRBV7-9 to TRBJ1-1; 8 nucleotides agree with TRBD1. The CDR3 is made up of 13 amino acids. The V and J ends lost 5 bases and 3 bases, in that order; junction bases with no gene match: 2. Germline V gene lookup returns CDR1 SEHNR and CDR2 FQNEAQ (reference sequence). The CDR3 coding sequence is TGTGCCAGCAGCGGACAGGGTGACACTGAAGCTTTCTTT. The encoded protein is CASSGQGDTEAFF.

This clonotype was recorded a few times. The chain is built from TRBV20-1 and TRBJ2-7; 8 nucleotides agree with TRBD1. This CDR3 is built from 14 residues. CDR1 and CDR2 (germline): DFQATT, SNEGSKA (reference sequence). V trimming: 2 bases; J trimming: 2 bases; junction bases outside the gene matches: 5. The CDR3 region has the DNA TGCAGTGCTAGATTAGGGACAGGAGCCTACGAGCAGTACTTC. Residues: CSARLGTGAYEQYF.

The chain uses TRBV5-1 and TRBJ2-2; either TRBD1 or TRBD2 may supply D (5 bases each). The germline CDR1 and CDR2 sequences are SGHRS and YFSETQ. Deletions cut 0 bases from V and 7 bases from J, with 16 bases between. CDR3 length: 16 amino acids. The CDR3 loop is CASSLALVRGGGELFF. CDR3 nucleotides: TGCGCCAGCAGCTTGGCCCTCGTGAGGGGCGGCGGGGAGCTGTTTTTT. Supplemented by reference TRBV5-1 and TRBJ2-2, the full variable domain reads KAGVTQTPRYLIKTRGQQVTLSCSPISGHRSVSWYQQTPGQGLQFLFEYFSETQRNKGNFPGRFSGRQFSNSRSEMNVSTLELGDSALYLCASSLALVRGGGELFFGEGSRLTVL.

The CDR3 nucleotides are TGTGCCAGCTCACCGGACAGCAACCAAGAGACCCAGTACTTC. This translates into CASSPDSNQETQYF. The chain joins TRBV18 to TRBJ2-5; D is possibly TRBD1 (6 bases). The germline V gene has CDR1 KGHSH and CDR2 LQKENI. V shed 3 bases and J shed 0 bases, with 8 bases lying between them. The CDR3 covers 14 residues.

This clonotype was counted between two and nine times. The chain carries TRBV7-8 and TRBJ1-6, with D hard to call. The germline CDR1 and CDR2 sequences are SGHVS and FQNEAQ. The CDR3 is 16 amino acids. Trimming cost V 5 bases and J 4 bases, with 15 bases left between them. This chain's CDR3 is CASSQGFGSYNSPLHF. CDR3 nucleotides: TGTGCCAGCAGCCAAGGATTCGGGTCTTATAATTCACCCCTCCACTTT.